Shown below are 32 T cell receptor beta chains from a single sample sequenced in a study of T cell responses to AZD1222 COVID-19 vaccine. TCRdb's copy holds only in-frame clones and misses some; the assay was immunoSEQ multiplex PCR. Of 52,000 or so clones detected, 70% to 85% appear once; the ten largest clones hold roughly 27%. The specimen comprised peripheral blood, sampled on day 0 of AZD1222 vaccination. The source of these receptors is an adult in good health.

The chain joins TRBV19 to TRBJ2-5, with D possibly TRBD2 on 7 matching bases. V was cut by 4 bases and J by 4 bases, with 10 bases left in between. Germline V CDR1 and CDR2: LNHDA, SQIVND (reference sequence). The CDR3 is 13 amino acids. The CDR3 DNA is TGTGCCAGTAGTAAGGGGGGGTCAGAGACCCAGTACTTC. Translated, it gives CASSKGGSETQYF.

The gene calls are TRBV19 and TRBJ2-7; 8 bases agree with TRBD1. This CDR3 comprises 13 residues. The ends lost 5 bases at V and 6 bases at J; junction bases unmatched: 6. The V gene's germline CDR1 is LNHDA and CDR2 SQIVND (reference sequence). The DNA of the CDR3 is TGTGCCAGTAGTCCGGACAGGGTTGGCGAGCAGTACTTC. Residues: CASSPDRVGEQYF.

The chain carries TRBV7-2 and TRBJ1-5, with 7 bases that match TRBD1. The CDR3 consists of 12 residues. Germline loops: CDR1 SGHTA, CDR2 FQGNSA. Trimming removed 0 bases from V and 15 bases from J; junction bases left unmatched: 5. In DNA form, the CDR3 reads TGTGCCAGCAGCTTAGCCGACAGGGAGCCGCATTTT. This translates into CASSLADREPHF.

A single count supports this clone. In DNA form, the CDR3 reads TGCGCCAGCAGCTCTCTAGCGGCTTCAGCATCCTACGAGCAGTACTTC. It is translated as CASSSLAASASYEQYF. J is TRBJ2-7 and V is TRBV5-1, with 7 bases fitting TRBD2. Germline CDR1 and CDR2: SGHRS and YFSETQ. Losses at the gene ends were 3 bases for V and 1 base for J; bases not matched to a gene: 10. This CDR3 is 16 amino acids long.

The chain combines TRBV5-5 with TRBJ2-5; 7 nucleotides agree with TRBD1. The V gene's germline CDR1 is SGHKS and CDR2 YYEKEE (reference sequence). The V gene end was trimmed by 3 bases and the J gene end by 1 base; junction bases not matched to a gene: 6. The CDR3 spans 15 residues. In DNA form, the CDR3 reads TGTGCCAGCAGCTCCTACGACAGGGTCCAAGAGACCCAGTACTTC. Translated, it gives CASSSYDRVQETQYF.

This chain links TRBV19 with TRBJ1-1, with D possibly being TRBD1 (6 bases). The CDR3 is 14 amino acids. Looked up from germline, CDR1 is LNHDA and CDR2 is SQIVND (reference sequence). The V end was cut by 3 bases, the J end by 5 bases, with 13 bases between. CDR3 loop: CASSIGQGWTEAFF. For the CDR3, the DNA is TGTGCCAGTAGTATTGGGCAGGGGTGGACTGAAGCTTTCTTT.

The V and J genes are TRBV6-5 and TRBJ1-3; D unclear. Germline CDR1 and CDR2: MNHEY and SVGAGI. The CDR3 spans 13 residues. The germline V and J ends were trimmed by 7 bases and 0 bases, with 7 bases remaining between them. The CDR3 sequence is CASITDSGNTIYF. CDR3 bases: TGTGCCAGCATAACGGACTCTGGAAACACCATATATTTT.

This clone was detected once. This CDR3 is CAISESWGEETQYF. The CDR3, as DNA: TGTGCCATCAGTGAGTCATGGGGGGAAGAGACCCAGTACTTC. V gene TRBV10-3 combines with J gene TRBJ2-5; possible D gene TRBD2, 6 bases. Trimming pared 0 bases from V and 3 bases from J, leaving 8 bases between. Germline V lookup: CDR1 ENHRY, CDR2 SYGVKD. CDR3 length equals 14 residues.

This clone has a handful of counts. The chain combines TRBV27 with TRBJ1-3; 9 nucleotides match TRBD1. CDR3 length: 19 residues. Germline V gene lookup returns CDR1 MNHEY and CDR2 SMNVEV (reference sequence). V was clipped by 6 bases and J by 0 bases; unmatched bases: 15. DNA of the CDR3: TGTGCCAGCAGGTCCGGGACAGGGTCCTCCGCGGGCTCTGGAAACACCATATATTTT. Encoded protein: CASRSGTGSSAGSGNTIYF.

J is TRBJ1-2 and V is TRBV9; D is undetermined. Trimming removed 1 base from V and 4 bases from J, with 11 bases in between. The CDR3 length is 14 residues. From germline, CDR1 is SGDLS and CDR2 YYNGEE. DNA of the CDR3: TGTGCCAGCAGCGTACACAGTTGGGGCTATGGCTACACCTTC. Protein sequence: CASSVHSWGYGYTF.

The chain links TRBV19 to TRBJ1-5; 7 positions match TRBD1. This CDR3 region has 15 residues. Germline CDR1 reads LNHDA; CDR2 reads SQIVND (reference sequence). V lost 5 bases, J lost 4 bases, and 8 bases stayed unmatched. Here the CDR3 reads CASSVMGTVNQPQHF. The CDR3 DNA is TGTGCCAGTAGTGTGATGGGGACAGTTAATCAGCCCCAGCATTTT.

The chain uses TRBV29-1 and TRBJ1-4; D remains unclear. There are 13 residues in the CDR3. V dropped 6 bases and J dropped 0 bases, with 8 bases sitting between them. In germline, CDR1 is SQVTM, CDR2 ANQGSEA. CDR3 coding DNA: TGCAGCGTACGTATTTCAACTAATGAAAAACTGTTTTTT. It yields the protein CSVRISTNEKLFF.

The rearrangement joins TRBV5-1 to TRBJ1-2; 7 bases are shared with TRBD1. V lost 3 bases and J lost 2; bases outside the gene matches: 10. This CDR3 is built from 16 residues. Germline CDR1 reads SGHRS; CDR2 reads YFSETQ. CDR3 amino acids: CASSSGSNRGNYGYTF. In nucleotides, the CDR3 is TGCGCCAGCAGCTCCGGAAGCAACAGGGGAAACTATGGCTACACCTTC.

This rearrangement joins TRBV13 to TRBJ2-7; 7 nucleotides match TRBD1. The junction had 8 bases not matched to a gene; V was cut back by 2 bases and J by 4 bases. The CDR3 has 15 residues. Germline V gene data show CDR1 as PRHDT and CDR2 as FYEKMQ (reference sequence). CDR3 nucleotide sequence: TGTGCCAGCAGCTTAAATGGGGACAGCGTTTACGAGCAGTACTTC. It encodes CASSLNGDSVYEQYF.

The chain links TRBV14 to TRBJ2-3, with TRBD1 matching 10 bases. CDR3 size: 15 residues. Trimming at V came to 1 base and at J to 6 bases, leaving 4 bases not matched to a gene. Germline V CDR1 and CDR2: SGHDN, FVKESK. CDR3 protein: CASSQGQGASDTQYF. DNA of the CDR3: TGTGCCAGCAGCCAAGGACAGGGGGCATCGGATACGCAGTATTTT.

The V and J genes are TRBV5-1 and TRBJ1-1; perhaps TRBD1 as D (5 bases). Germline CDR1 reads SGHRS; CDR2 reads YFSETQ. Trimming removed 4 bases from V and 0 bases from J, with 16 bases in between. The CDR3 is made up of 16 amino acids. This CDR3 is CASSGGQGALNTEAFF. CDR3 in DNA: TGCGCCAGCAGCGGCGGGCAAGGGGCCTTGAACACTGAAGCTTTCTTT.

V usage is TRBV19 and J usage is TRBJ1-4; unclear D gene. This CDR3 is built from 13 residues. Germline V CDR1 and CDR2: LNHDA, SQIVND (reference sequence). Between the trimmed V and J ends, which lost 4 bases and 8 bases, there was a span of 11 bases. The CDR3 region is CASSNLPKEKLFF. The CDR3 DNA sequence: TGTGCCAGTAGTAACCTCCCAAAGGAAAAACTGTTTTTT.

The rearrangement links TRBV6-1 to TRBJ1-5, with TRBD1 matching over 7 bases. The CDR3 has 16 amino acids. Trimming took 4 bases from V and 3 from J; bases not matched to a gene: 9. Germline loops: CDR1 MNHNS, CDR2 SASEGT. In nucleotides, the CDR3 is TGTGCCAGCAGTGCCCAACTCGACAGGGCCAATCAGCCCCAGCATTTT. Translated: CASSAQLDRANQPQHF.

The chain combines TRBV27 with TRBJ2-5, with 9 positions matching TRBD2. The CDR3 spans 14 residues. Trimming took 5 bases from V and 7 from J; bases not matched to a gene: 8. The germline V gene encodes CDR1 MNHEY and CDR2 SMNVEV (reference sequence). The CDR3 region is CASSRLAVEGTQYF. The CDR3 DNA reads TGTGCCAGCAGTCGACTAGCGGTTGAAGGGACCCAGTACTTC.

The CDR3 spells CSVSGYTF. DNA of the CDR3: TGCAGCGTTTCAGGCTACACCTTC. The chain is built from TRBV29-1 and TRBJ1-2; D not certain. With 5 bases removed from V and 8 bases from J, the gap between germline ends came to 3 bases. From germline, CDR1 is SQVTM and CDR2 ANQGSEA. The CDR3 length is 8 residues.

V is TRBV29-1 and J is TRBJ2-1; 7 bases are shared with TRBD1. The CDR3 contains 11 residues. Germline trimming cut 6 bases from V and 14 bases from J; bases unmatched to any gene: 10. Germline CDR1 and CDR2: SQVTM and ANQGSEA. The CDR3 loop is CSVRNQGEEFF. The DNA of the CDR3 is TGCAGCGTACGAAACCAGGGGGAAGAGTTCTTC.

The rearrangement links TRBV2 to TRBJ2-7, with 9 bases fitting TRBD1. J lost 1 base, V lost 3 bases, and 7 bases had no gene match. Germline values: CDR1 SNHLY, CDR2 FYNNEI. This CDR3 contains 16 residues. CDR3 loop: CASSDLRQGGSYEQYF. As DNA, the CDR3 is TGTGCCAGCAGTGATTTGCGACAGGGGGGATCCTACGAGCAGTACTTC.

The V and J genes are TRBV6-5 and TRBJ1-1; TRBD1 agrees at 11 bases. CDR3 length: 14 residues. Germline V gene lookup returns CDR1 MNHEY and CDR2 SVGAGI. Germline trimming cut 5 bases from V and 11 bases from J; bases unmatched to any gene: 10. The CDR3 protein is CASSRSGQGGSAFF. CDR3 nucleotide sequence: TGTGCCAGCAGTAGATCGGGACAGGGGGGATCCGCTTTCTTT.

The chain combines TRBV7-6 with TRBJ2-7; D not certain. V lost 4 bases and J 3 bases, leaving 4 bases between the germline ends. Germline CDR1 and CDR2: SGHVS and FNYEAQ. This CDR3 comprises 11 residues. Written as DNA, the CDR3 is TGTGCCAGCAGCTCATACTACGAGCAGTACTTC. It specifies CASSSYYEQYF.

V gene TRBV19 combines with J gene TRBJ1-2, with 7 nucleotides matching TRBD1. Trimming at V came to 6 bases and at J to 4 bases, leaving 14 bases not matched to a gene. CDR1 is LNHDA, CDR2 SQIVND, per germline (reference sequence). The length of the CDR3 is 16 residues. Here the CDR3 DNA reads TGTGCCAGTAGCACCCCCCTAACAGGGGCGGGCTATGGCTACACCTTC. This codes for CASSTPLTGAGYGYTF. The full variable domain, rest sourced from reference TRBV19 and TRBJ1-2, is DGGITQSPKYLFRKEGQNVTLSCEQNLNHDAMYWYRQDPGQGLRLIYYSQIVNDFQKGDIAEGYSVSREKKESFPLTVTSAQKNPTAFYLCASSTPLTGAGYGYTFGSGTRLTVV.

The V gene is TRBV28, the J gene TRBJ2-7, with 9 bases fitting TRBD2. Germline V gene lookup returns CDR1 MDHEN and CDR2 SYDVKM. The ends lost 6 bases at V and 7 bases at J; junction bases unmatched: 16. The CDR3 loop spans 16 amino acids. CDR3 nucleotides: TGTGCCAGCAGCAGACAAACTAGCGGGTTCTCGGGTGAGCAGTACTTC. It encodes CASSRQTSGFSGEQYF.

This clone was seen a few times. The gene calls are TRBV28 and TRBJ2-2; 8 positions agree with TRBD2. This CDR3 is 15 amino acids long. V was clipped by 5 bases and J by 3 bases; unmatched bases: 5. Germline CDR1 is MDHEN and CDR2 is SYDVKM. The CDR3: CASSPRGGYTGELFF. Written as DNA, the CDR3 is TGTGCCAGCAGTCCCCGGGGGGGTTACACCGGGGAGCTGTTTTTT.

By share, this clone ranks as medium-sized. The chain carries TRBV11-3 and TRBJ1-2; D is unclear. Trimming took off 7 bases at V and 1 base at J, with 13 bases between the two ends. The CDR3 runs 14 residues. CDR1 and CDR2 from the germline V gene are SGHNT and YENEEA. As DNA, the CDR3 is TGTGCCAGCACCCCCCCGGATCTTAACTATGGCTACACCTTC. Residues: CASTPPDLNYGYTF.

The V call is TRBV7-3, the J call TRBJ2-2, with D tentatively TRBD2 (7 bases). Germline V lookup: CDR1 SGHTA, CDR2 FQGTGA. The V gene lost 3 bases and the J gene lost 4 bases, with 21 bases spanning the gap. The length of the CDR3 is 18 residues. The CDR3 loop is CASSLRGRRGRVTGELFF. In DNA form, the CDR3 reads TGTGCCAGCAGCTTGCGGGGGCGTCGCGGGAGAGTCACCGGGGAGCTGTTTTTT.

The genes are TRBV19 and TRBJ2-3, with 8 bases matching TRBD2. The CDR3 covers 14 residues. Trimming took 6 bases from V and 10 from J; bases not matched to a gene: 12. Germline lookup yields CDR1 LNHDA and CDR2 SQIVND (reference sequence). In DNA form, the CDR3 reads TGTGCCAGTAGCGTCCCGGGACTAGGGGACTCGCAGTATTTT. This codes for CASSVPGLGDSQYF.

This sequence joins TRBV6-5 and TRBJ1-1, with 8 bases aligning to TRBD1. Per germline, CDR1 MNHEY and CDR2 SVGAGI. Trimming removed 8 bases from V and 9 bases from J; junction bases left unmatched: 8. The length of the CDR3 is 12 residues. CDR3 coding DNA: TGTGCCAGCTACTCAGGGGGCAGGCAAGCTTTCTTT. Translated: CASYSGGRQAFF.

The chain couples TRBV6-1 to TRBJ2-7; D is ambiguous. The V gene lost 2 bases and the J gene lost 6 bases, with 11 bases spanning the gap. CDR1 is MNHNS and CDR2 is SASEGT in the germline V gene. The CDR3 consists of 13 residues. CDR3 sequence reads: CASSESTTLEQYF. The CDR3 region has the DNA TGTGCCAGCAGTGAATCAACGACGCTCGAGCAGTACTTC.